Presented here are 12 T cell receptor beta chains from one specimen sequenced in a study of lymphopenia after photon versus proton radiotherapy. Only in-frame clones appear in the TCRdb table, and some are missing; sequencing was by immunoSEQ multiplex PCR. The sample carries 55,000 to 85,000 clones, 85% to 95% recorded once. This sample comprised peripheral blood, obtained from a patient treated with photon-based radiotherapy. These receptors all stem from a woman aged 40 to 50 with cholangiocarcinoma.

This clone is medium-sized within its sample. The CDR3 bases are TGTGCCAGCAGCTTCCAGGGGAATGGAAACACCATATATTTT. It codes for CASSFQGNGNTIYF. The chain carries TRBV11-2 and TRBJ1-3, with a possible D match to TRBD1 (6 bases). V was shortened by 3 bases and J by 3 bases, with 9 bases between the two germline ends. The V gene's germline CDR1 is SGHAT and CDR2 FQNNGV. The CDR3 is 14 amino acids.

V gene TRBV28 combines with J gene TRBJ1-2, with D hard to call. Looked up from germline, CDR1 is MDHEN and CDR2 is SYDVKM. V was shortened by 4 bases and J by 0 bases, with 6 bases between the two germline ends. The CDR3 totals 13 residues. CDR3 nucleotides: TGTGCCAGCAGTTCCGCATCTAACTATGGCTACACCTTC. Translation gives CASSSASNYGYTF.

The J gene is TRBJ1-5, the V gene TRBV7-8, with 8 bases lining up with TRBD1. The ends lost 5 bases at V and 0 bases at J; junction bases unmatched: 3. The CDR3 extends over 15 amino acids. Per germline, CDR1 SGHVS and CDR2 FQNEAQ. CDR3 DNA sequence: TGTGCCAGCAGCCAGACAGGGGCTAGCAATCAGCCCCAGCATTTT. Its protein is CASSQTGASNQPQHF.

The rearrangement links TRBV27 to TRBJ2-1; TRBD2 matches at 12 bases. This CDR3 is 17 amino acids long. V was clipped by 5 bases and J by 3 bases; unmatched bases: 8. Per the germline V gene, CDR1 is MNHEY and CDR2 is SMNVEV (reference sequence). The CDR3 DNA sequence: TGTGCCAGCAGTCCCCGAGGACTAGCGGGGAGCTACAATGAGCAGTTCTTC. Encoded protein: CASSPRGLAGSYNEQFF.

This sequence joins TRBV6-6 and TRBJ2-3; 7 nucleotides line up with TRBD2. Germline V gene sequence: CDR1 MNHNY, CDR2 SVGAGI (reference sequence). The CDR3 is 15 residues long. After removal of 5 bases from V and 4 bases from J, the junction contained 9 bases not matched to a gene. This CDR3 reads CASSTPGLDSDTQYF. The CDR3 DNA is TGTGCCAGCAGTACTCCCGGACTAGACTCAGATACGCAGTATTTT.

The CDR3 here is CASSLMQGINEKLFF. In DNA, the CDR3 is TGTGCCAGCAGCTTAATGCAGGGGATAAATGAAAAACTGTTTTTT. This chain links TRBV7-2 with TRBJ1-4; D is possibly TRBD1 (6 bases). Trimming removed 2 bases at V and 5 bases at J, with 12 bases between. CDR3 length: 15 residues. Germline V gives CDR1 SGHTA, CDR2 FQGNSA.

The chain combines TRBV20-1 with TRBJ2-7, with 9 bases aligning to TRBD2. V shed 7 bases, J shed 3 bases, and the junction held 1 base outside the gene matches. The CDR3 is made up of 11 amino acids. Germline CDR1 reads DFQATT; CDR2 reads SNEGSKA (reference sequence). CDR3 sequence: CSGGRVYEQYF. DNA for the CDR3: TGCAGTGGCGGGAGGGTCTACGAGCAGTACTTC.

This chain uses TRBV7-2 with TRBJ2-3, with 9 bases matching TRBD2. From germline, CDR1 is SGHTA and CDR2 FQGNSA. J was trimmed by 7 bases and V by 1 base; bases with no gene match: 12. The CDR3 length is 17 residues. CDR3 protein: CASSLGGTSPSFYTQYF. Here the CDR3 DNA reads TGTGCCAGCAGCTTAGGAGGGACTAGCCCTTCCTTTTATACGCAGTATTTT.

This chain connects TRBV19 to TRBJ2-7; 12 bases line up with TRBD2. From germline, CDR1 is LNHDA and CDR2 SQIVND (reference sequence). The CDR3 runs 17 residues. Trimming removed 5 bases from V and 2 bases from J; junction bases left unmatched: 10. The CDR3 region has the DNA TGTGCCAGTAGTCTGAGAGGAGGACTAGCGGGAACCTACGAGCAGTACTTC. This encodes CASSLRGGLAGTYEQYF.

The chain joins TRBV7-9 to TRBJ1-1, with a tentative D call TRBD1 (6 bases). V lost 5 bases to trimming and J lost 1 base, with 11 bases between them. Germline loops: CDR1 SEHNR, CDR2 FQNEAQ (reference sequence). The CDR3 spans 14 residues. The CDR3 DNA reads TGTGCCAGCAGCCAGGGACAAGAGAACACTGAAGCTTTCTTT. The encoded protein is CASSQGQENTEAFF.

The CDR3 sequence is CASSLTGLNTEAFF. The CDR3 nucleotides are TGTGCCAGCAGCTTGACAGGGTTGAACACTGAAGCTTTCTTT. V usage is TRBV11-1 and J usage is TRBJ1-1; TRBD1 matches 7 bases. The V segment lost 3 bases and the J segment 0 bases; nucleotides outside the gene matches: 1. Germline V lookup: CDR1 SGHAT, CDR2 FQDESV (reference sequence). This CDR3 region has 14 residues. Variable domain in full (rest from reference TRBV11-1 and TRBJ1-1): EAEVAQSPRYKITEKSQAVAFWCDPISGHATLYWYRQILGQGPELLVQFQDESVVDDSQLPKDRFSAERLKGVDSTLKIQPAELGDSAMYLCASSLTGLNTEAFFGQGTRLTVV.

This chain connects TRBV6-6 to TRBJ1-1; D possibly corresponds to TRBD1 (5 bases). The CDR3 is made up of 15 amino acids. From germline, CDR1 is MNHNY and CDR2 SVGAGI (reference sequence). V shed 7 bases and J shed 0 bases, with 15 bases lying between them. In nucleotides, the CDR3 is TGTGCCAGCATTAACCCGGGGCTCATGAACACTGAAGCTTTCTTT. Encoded protein: CASINPGLMNTEAFF.